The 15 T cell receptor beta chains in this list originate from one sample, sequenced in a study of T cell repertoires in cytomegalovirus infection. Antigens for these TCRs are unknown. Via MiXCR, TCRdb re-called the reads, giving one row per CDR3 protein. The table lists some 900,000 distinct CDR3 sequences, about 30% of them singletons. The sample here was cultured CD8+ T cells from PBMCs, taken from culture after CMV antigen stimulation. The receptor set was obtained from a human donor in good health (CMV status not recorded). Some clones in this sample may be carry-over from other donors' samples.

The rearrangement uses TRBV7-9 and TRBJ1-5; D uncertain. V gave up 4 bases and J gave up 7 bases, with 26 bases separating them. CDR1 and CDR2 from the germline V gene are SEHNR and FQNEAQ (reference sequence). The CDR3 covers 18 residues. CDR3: CASSSKLPGPDGRQPQHF. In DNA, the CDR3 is TGTGCCAGCAGCTCGAAACTTCCCGGGCCCGATGGGAGGCAGCCCCAGCATTTT.

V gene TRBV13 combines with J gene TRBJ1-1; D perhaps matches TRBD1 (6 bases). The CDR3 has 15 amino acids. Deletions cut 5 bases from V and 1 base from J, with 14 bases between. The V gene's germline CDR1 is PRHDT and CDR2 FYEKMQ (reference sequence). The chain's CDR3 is CASSARGGANTEAFF. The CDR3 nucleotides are TGTGCCAGCAGCGCCCGCGGGGGGGCGAACACTGAAGCTTTCTTT. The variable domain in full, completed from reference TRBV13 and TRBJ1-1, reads AAGVIQSPRHLIKEKRETATLKCYPIPRHDTVYWYQQGPGQDPQFLISFYEKMQSDKGSIPDRFSAQQFSDYHSELNMSSLELGDSALYFCASSARGGANTEAFFGQGTRLTVV.

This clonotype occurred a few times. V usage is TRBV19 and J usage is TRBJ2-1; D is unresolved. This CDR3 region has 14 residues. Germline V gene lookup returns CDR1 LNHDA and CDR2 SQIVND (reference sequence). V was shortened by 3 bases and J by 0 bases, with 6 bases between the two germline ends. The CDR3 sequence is CASSMVSSYNEQFF. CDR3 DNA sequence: TGTGCCAGTAGTATGGTTAGCTCCTACAATGAGCAGTTCTTC.

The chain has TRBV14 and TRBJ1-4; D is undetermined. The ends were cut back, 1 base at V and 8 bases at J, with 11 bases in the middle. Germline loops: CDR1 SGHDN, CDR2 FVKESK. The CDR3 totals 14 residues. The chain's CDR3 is CASSQALNEEKLFF. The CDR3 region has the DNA TGTGCCAGCAGCCAAGCTTTGAATGAGGAAAAACTGTTTTTT. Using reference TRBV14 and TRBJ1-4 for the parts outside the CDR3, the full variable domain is EAGVTQFPSHSVIEKGQTVTLRCDPISGHDNLYWYRRVMGKEIKFLLHFVKESKQDESGMPNNRFLAERTGGTYSTLKVQPAELEDSGVYFCASSQALNEEKLFFGSGTQLSVL.

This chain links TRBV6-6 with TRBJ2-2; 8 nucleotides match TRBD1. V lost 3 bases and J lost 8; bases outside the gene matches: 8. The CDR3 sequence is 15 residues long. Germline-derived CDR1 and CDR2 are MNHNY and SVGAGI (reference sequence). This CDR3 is CASSYNGQGLGELFF. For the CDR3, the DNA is TGTGCCAGCAGTTATAATGGACAGGGCCTGGGGGAGCTGTTTTTT.

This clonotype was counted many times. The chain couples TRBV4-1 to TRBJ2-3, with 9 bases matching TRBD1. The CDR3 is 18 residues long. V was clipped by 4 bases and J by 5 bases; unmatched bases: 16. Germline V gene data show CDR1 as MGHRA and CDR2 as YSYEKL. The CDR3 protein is CASSLGGQGRYTGDTQYF. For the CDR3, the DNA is TGCGCCAGCAGCCTCGGGGGACAGGGAAGATACACAGGAGATACGCAGTATTTT.

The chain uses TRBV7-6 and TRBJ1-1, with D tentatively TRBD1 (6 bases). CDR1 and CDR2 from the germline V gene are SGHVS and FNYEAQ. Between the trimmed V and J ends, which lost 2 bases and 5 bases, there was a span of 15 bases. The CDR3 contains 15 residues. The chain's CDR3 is CASSLKQGSGTEAFF. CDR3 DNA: TGTGCCAGCAGCTTAAAGCAGGGGTCGGGGACTGAAGCTTTCTTT.

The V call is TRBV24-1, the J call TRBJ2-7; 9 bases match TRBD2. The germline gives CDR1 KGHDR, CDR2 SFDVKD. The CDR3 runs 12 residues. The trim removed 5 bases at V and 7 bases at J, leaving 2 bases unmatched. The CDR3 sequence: CATSGTSGEQYV. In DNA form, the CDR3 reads TGTGCCACCAGTGGTACTAGCGGGGAGCAGTACGTC.

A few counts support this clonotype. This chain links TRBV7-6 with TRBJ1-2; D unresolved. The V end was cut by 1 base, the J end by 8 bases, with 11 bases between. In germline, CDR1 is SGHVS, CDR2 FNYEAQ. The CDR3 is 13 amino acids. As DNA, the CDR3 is TGTGCCAGCAGCTTAGTGGCGGTTGAGGGCTACACCTTC. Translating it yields CASSLVAVEGYTF.

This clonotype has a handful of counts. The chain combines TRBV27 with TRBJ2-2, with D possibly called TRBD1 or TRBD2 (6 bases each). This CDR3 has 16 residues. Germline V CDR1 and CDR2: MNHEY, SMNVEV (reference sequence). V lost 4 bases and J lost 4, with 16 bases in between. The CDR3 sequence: CASSSVPGASTGELFF. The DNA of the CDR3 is TGTGCCAGCAGTTCCGTACCGGGGGCGAGCACCGGGGAGCTGTTTTTT.

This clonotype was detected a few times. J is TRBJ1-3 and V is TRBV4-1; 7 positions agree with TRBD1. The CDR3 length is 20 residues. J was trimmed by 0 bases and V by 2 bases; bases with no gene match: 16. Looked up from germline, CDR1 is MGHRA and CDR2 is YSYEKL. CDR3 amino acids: CASSQLSDLTGASSGNTIYF. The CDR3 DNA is TGCGCCAGCAGCCAACTCAGTGACTTAACAGGGGCGTCCTCTGGAAACACCATATATTTT.

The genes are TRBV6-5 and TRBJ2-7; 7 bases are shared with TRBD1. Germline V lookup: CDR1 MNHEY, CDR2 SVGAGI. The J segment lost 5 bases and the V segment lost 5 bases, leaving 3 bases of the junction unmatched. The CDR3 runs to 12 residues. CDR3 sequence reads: CASSTTGNEQYF. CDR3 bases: TGTGCCAGCAGTACGACAGGGAACGAGCAGTACTTC.

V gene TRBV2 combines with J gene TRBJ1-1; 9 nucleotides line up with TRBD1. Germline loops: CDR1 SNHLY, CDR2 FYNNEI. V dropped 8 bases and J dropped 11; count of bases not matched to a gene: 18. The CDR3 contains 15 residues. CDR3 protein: CASDDRDRERVEAFF. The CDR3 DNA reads TGTGCCAGCGACGATAGGGACAGGGAAAGGGTTGAGGCTTTCTTT.

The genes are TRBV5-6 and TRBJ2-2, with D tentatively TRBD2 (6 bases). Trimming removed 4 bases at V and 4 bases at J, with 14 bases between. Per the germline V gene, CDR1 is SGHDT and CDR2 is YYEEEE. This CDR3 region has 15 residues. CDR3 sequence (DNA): TGTGCCAGCAGCCGACAAACTAGCCCCACCGGGGAGCTGTTTTTT. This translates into CASSRQTSPTGELFF.

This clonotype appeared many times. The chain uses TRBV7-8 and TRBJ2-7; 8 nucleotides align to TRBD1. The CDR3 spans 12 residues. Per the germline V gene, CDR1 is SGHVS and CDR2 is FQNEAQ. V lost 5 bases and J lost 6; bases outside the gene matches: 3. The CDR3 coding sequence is TGTGCCAGCAGCCCAGACAGGGGCGAGCAGTACGTC. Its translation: CASSPDRGEQYV.